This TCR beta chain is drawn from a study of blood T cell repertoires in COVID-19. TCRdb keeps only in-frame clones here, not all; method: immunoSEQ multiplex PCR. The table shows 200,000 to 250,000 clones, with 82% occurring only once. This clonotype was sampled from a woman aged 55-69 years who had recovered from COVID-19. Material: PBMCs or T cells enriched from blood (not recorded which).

DNA for the CDR3: TGTGCCAGCAGCCGACGGACAGGGGACATGAACACTGAAGCTTTCTTT. The encoded protein is CASSRRTGDMNTEAFF. The gene calls are TRBV5-4 and TRBJ1-1; 9 positions match TRBD1. V lost 4 bases and J lost 0; bases outside the gene matches: 7. Germline V gives CDR1 SGHNT, CDR2 YYREEE (reference sequence). The CDR3 runs to 16 residues.